Below are 27 T cell receptor beta chains sequenced from a single sample in a study of OX40 agonist ivuxolimab in advanced cancers. Profiled with immunoSEQ multiplex PCR; TCRdb holds only in-frame clones, not every one. The repertoire has approximately 60,000 clones, 77% of them found once; the top ten carry about 6%. The sequencing used CD4+ or CD8+ T cells sorted from blood, collected in a trial of the OX40 agonist ivuxolimab. The receptors were sampled from an adult with an advanced solid tumor such as melanoma, head and neck, liver or kidney cancer.

This chain connects TRBV27 to TRBJ1-6, with 11 bases fitting TRBD1. Germline loops: CDR1 MNHEY, CDR2 SMNVEV (reference sequence). V dropped 5 bases and J dropped 6; count of bases not matched to a gene: 6. This CDR3 has 16 amino acids. The CDR3 here is CASSGQGAIGNSPLHF. CDR3 bases: TGTGCCAGCAGTGGACAGGGGGCGATTGGTAATTCACCCCTCCACTTT.

V is TRBV6-4 and J is TRBJ1-4; TRBD1 might be the D (5 bases). V was shortened by 5 bases and J by 2 bases, with 12 bases between the two germline ends. CDR3 length: 15 residues. CDR1 MRHNA and CDR2 SNTAGT come from the germline V gene. CDR3 protein: CASSQRWGTNEKLFF. As DNA, the CDR3 is TGTGCCAGCAGTCAGAGGTGGGGCACTAATGAAAAACTGTTTTTT.

This clone came up a few times. The chain joins TRBV2 to TRBJ1-6, with TRBD1 matching over 9 bases. Germline V CDR1 and CDR2: SNHLY, FYNNEI. V lost 4 bases to trimming and J lost 9 bases; unmatched junction nucleotides: 4. The CDR3 sequence is 14 residues long. CDR3 nucleotides: TGTGCCAGCAGTGTGGGACAGGGTGGTTCACCCCTCCACTTT. This sequence encodes CASSVGQGGSPLHF.

V gene TRBV5-1 combines with J gene TRBJ2-5; D possibly matches TRBD1 or TRBD2 (6 bases each). V was pared by 6 bases and J by 5 bases, with 20 bases between. The germline gives CDR1 SGHRS, CDR2 YFSETQ. This CDR3 comprises 15 residues. CDR3 in amino acids: CASTPGGAGAETQYF. In DNA form, the CDR3 reads TGCGCCAGCACCCCAGGCGGGGCAGGGGCGGAGACCCAGTACTTC. Supplemented by reference TRBV5-1 and TRBJ2-5, the full variable domain reads KAGVTQTPRYLIKTRGQQVTLSCSPISGHRSVSWYQQTPGQGLQFLFEYFSETQRNKGNFPGRFSGRQFSNSRSEMNVSTLELGDSALYLCASTPGGAGAETQYFGPGTRLLVL.

This chain links TRBV10-3 with TRBJ2-1; 9 bases line up with TRBD2. The germline V gene encodes CDR1 ENHRY and CDR2 SYGVKD. The CDR3 extends over 16 amino acids. J gave up 8 bases and V 0 bases, and 8 bases lay outside the gene matches. The DNA of the CDR3 is TGTGCCATCAGTGAGTCTGGACTAGCGTCCGGGCATGAGCAGTTCTTC. It specifies CAISESGLASGHEQFF.

This clone has only a few counts. The chain has TRBV5-1 and TRBJ2-3; maybe TRBD1 (5 bases). CDR1 is SGHRS, CDR2 YFSETQ, per germline. CDR3 length: 15 residues. V lost 0 bases and J lost 3, with 11 bases in between. CDR3 sequence (DNA): TGCGCCAGCAGCTTGGGGGCAGGGAAAACAGATACGCAGTATTTT. It is translated as CASSLGAGKTDTQYF.

The V call is TRBV18, the J call TRBJ1-1; D possibly corresponds to TRBD1 (6 bases). The V and J ends lost 5 bases and 5 bases respectively, with 15 bases between them. Germline V gene lookup returns CDR1 KGHSH and CDR2 LQKENI. CDR3 length: 14 residues. The CDR3 here is CASSLQGLRTEAFF. DNA of the CDR3: TGTGCCAGCTCATTACAGGGTTTACGAACTGAAGCTTTCTTT.

Only one count was recorded for this clone. V gene TRBV27 combines with J gene TRBJ1-2, with unresolved D. The CDR3 spans 11 residues. With 6 bases removed from V and 3 bases from J, the gap between germline ends came to 5 bases. The germline gives CDR1 MNHEY, CDR2 SMNVEV (reference sequence). For the CDR3, the DNA is TGTGCCAGCAGGGACTACTATGGCTACACCTTC. This codes for CASRDYYGYTF.

This clone was detected only a few times. The V and J genes are TRBV28 and TRBJ1-1; D call uncertain. CDR1 and CDR2 from the germline V gene are MDHEN and SYDVKM. This CDR3 has 13 amino acids. V gave up 6 bases and J gave up 1 base, with 9 bases separating them. The CDR3 sequence: CASRGFPNTEAFF. CDR3 in DNA: TGTGCCAGCAGGGGATTTCCGAACACTGAAGCTTTCTTT.

The chain combines TRBV30 with TRBJ2-6, with D uncertain. This CDR3 has 16 amino acids. V lost 2 bases to trimming and J lost 4 bases, with 15 bases between them. Germline CDR1 GTSNPN, CDR2 SVGIG (reference sequence). The CDR3 sequence is CAWSPPKVSGANVLTF. CDR3 nucleotide sequence: TGTGCCTGGAGTCCCCCCAAGGTATCCGGGGCCAACGTCCTGACTTTC.

This chain uses TRBV7-7 with TRBJ2-5; possible D gene TRBD2, 6 bases. This CDR3 has 13 amino acids. Germline V gene data show CDR1 as SSHAT and CDR2 as FNYEAQ (reference sequence). V lost 4 bases and J 7 bases, leaving 13 bases between the germline ends. The CDR3 nucleotides read TGTGCCAGCAGCTCGAGGCCGGAGGGGACCCAGTACTTC. Protein sequence: CASSSRPEGTQYF.

Worth noting for this clone: An end of the junction does not agree with germline; a read error may underlie this. The chain employs TRBV5-1 and TRBJ1-2, with D unresolved. The CDR3 has 15 amino acids. Germline V gene lookup returns CDR1 SGHRS and CDR2 YFSETQ. This chain's CDR3 is CASSLIHGKAYGYTF. Here the CDR3 DNA reads TGTGCCAGCAGCTTGATACACGGAAAGGCCTATGGCTACACCTTC.

The chain carries TRBV29-1 and TRBJ2-7; 13 positions match TRBD2. V was pared by 5 bases and J by 5 bases, with 6 bases of the junction left unmatched. Germline values: CDR1 SQVTM, CDR2 ANQGSEA. The CDR3 runs 14 residues. The CDR3 DNA follows: TGCAGCGTTAGGACTAGCGGGAGAAACAACGAGCAGTACTTC. As protein: CSVRTSGRNNEQYF.

This sequence joins TRBV7-2 and TRBJ1-6, with D possibly TRBD1 on 6 matching bases. Trimming removed 2 bases at V and 7 bases at J, with 12 bases between. Germline V lookup: CDR1 SGHTA, CDR2 FQGNSA. This CDR3 spans 15 amino acids. This CDR3 reads CASSLSGGQNSPLHF. CDR3 bases: TGTGCCAGCAGCTTATCGGGGGGCCAGAATTCACCCCTCCACTTT.

Comments on this clone: This could be a read error, since a much larger clone is one nucleotide away. The rearrangement links TRBV30 to TRBJ1-5; no clear D. V lost 1 base and J 0 bases, leaving 4 bases between the germline ends. The germline CDR1 and CDR2 sequences are GTSNPN and SVGIG (reference sequence). The CDR3 is 13 amino acids. The CDR3, as DNA: TGTGCCTGGAGTGAGTATAGCAATCAGCCCCAGCATTTT. Encoded protein: CAWSEYSNQPQHF.

V and J are TRBV7-2 and TRBJ1-2; D is unresolved. V shed 3 bases and J shed 7 bases, with 15 bases lying between them. Germline V gene data show CDR1 as SGHTA and CDR2 as FQGNSA. The CDR3 runs to 14 residues. The CDR3 is CASSLVLSEAGYTF. CDR3 in DNA: TGTGCCAGCAGCTTGGTTTTGAGCGAGGCTGGCTACACCTTC. Complete variable domain (other parts from reference TRBV7-2 and TRBJ1-2): GAGVSQSPSNKVTEKGKDVELRCDPISGHTALYWYRQSLGQGLEFLIYFQGNSAPDKSGLPSDRFSAERTGGSVSTLTIQRTQQEDSAVYLCASSLVLSEAGYTFGSGTRLTVV.

The V call is TRBV7-2, the J call TRBJ2-7; tentatively, D is TRBD1 (5 bases). The CDR3 is 13 amino acids. Germline CDR1 SGHTA, CDR2 FQGNSA. V shed 1 base and J shed 5 bases, with 9 bases lying between them. The chain's CDR3 is CASSLERGNEQYF. The DNA of the CDR3 is TGTGCCAGCAGCTTAGAAAGGGGAAACGAGCAGTACTTC.

This clone was picked up a small number of times. This chain links TRBV27 with TRBJ1-4; the D is unclear. V lost 5 bases to trimming and J lost 0 bases, with 13 bases between them. CDR1 and CDR2 (germline): MNHEY, SMNVEV (reference sequence). There are 16 residues in the CDR3. Here the CDR3 reads CASSLGNRATNEKLFF. For the CDR3, the DNA is TGTGCCAGCAGTCTCGGAAACCGAGCAACTAATGAAAAACTGTTTTTT.

V and J are TRBV9 and TRBJ2-7; a weak D match, TRBD2 (6 bases). Trimming took 3 bases from V and 3 from J, leaving 13 bases between them. The CDR3 runs to 14 residues. Germline V gene data show CDR1 as SGDLS and CDR2 as YYNGEE. In nucleotides, the CDR3 is TGTGCCAGCAGCGCTGGGTGGAGGGACTACGAGCAGTACTTC. Translation gives CASSAGWRDYEQYF.

This chain links TRBV28 with TRBJ2-7; either TRBD1 or TRBD2 may fit D (7 bases each). The CDR3 covers 15 residues. V was shortened by 8 bases and J by 1 base, with 18 bases between the two germline ends. Looked up from germline, CDR1 is MDHEN and CDR2 is SYDVKM. The CDR3 DNA reads as TGTGCCAGCTCGGGGGGACAGATATATTCCTACGAGCAGTACTTC. Amino acid sequence: CASSGGQIYSYEQYF.

The gene calls are TRBV7-9 and TRBJ2-1; TRBD2 matches 8 bases. J gave up 8 bases and V 5 bases, and 17 bases lay outside the gene matches. Germline V lookup: CDR1 SEHNR, CDR2 FQNEAQ (reference sequence). This CDR3 is 17 amino acids long. Here the CDR3 DNA reads TGTGCCAGCAGCCCCCGTTTGGGTCGGGGGGGGTTCGATGAGCAGTTCTTC. Its translation: CASSPRLGRGGFDEQFF.

The rearrangement uses TRBV9 and TRBJ2-1, with 13 bases lining up with TRBD2. Germline V CDR1 and CDR2: SGDLS, YYNGEE. This CDR3 contains 15 residues. With V trimmed by 3 bases and J by 4 bases, 1 base remained unmatched. This chain's CDR3 is CASSELAGGYNEQFF. CDR3 DNA sequence: TGTGCCAGCAGCGAACTAGCGGGAGGGTACAATGAGCAGTTCTTC. Complete variable domain (other parts from reference TRBV9 and TRBJ2-1): DSGVTQTPKHLITATGQRVTLRCSPRSGDLSVYWYQQSLDQGLQFLIQYYNGEERAKGNILERFSAQQFPDLHSELNLSSLELGDSALYFCASSELAGGYNEQFFGPGTRLTVL.

The chain couples TRBV6-1 to TRBJ2-7; D remains ambiguous. The CDR3 has 17 residues. CDR1 and CDR2 (germline): MNHNS, SASEGT. Trimming removed 3 bases from V and 0 bases from J, with 18 bases in between. Written as DNA, the CDR3 is TGTGCCAGCAGTGATCTTGCAGGATCCTCAAGCTCCTACGAGCAGTACTTC. Its translation: CASSDLAGSSSSYEQYF.

The chain links TRBV7-7 to TRBJ1-4; 9 bases are shared with TRBD1. CDR3 length equals 14 residues. Germline values: CDR1 SSHAT, CDR2 FNYEAQ (reference sequence). V gave up 5 bases and J gave up 7 bases; unmatched junction bases: 5. CDR3 nucleotides: TGTGCCAGCAGCCAGACAGGGGGGAGTGAAAAACTGTTTTTT. Its translation: CASSQTGGSEKLFF.

The chain couples TRBV11-2 to TRBJ1-3, with D uncertain. The CDR3 consists of 16 residues. The germline gives CDR1 SGHAT, CDR2 FQNNGV. V shed 0 bases and J shed 0 bases, with 9 bases lying between them. DNA for the CDR3: TGTGCCAGCAGCTTAGATGACGCCCTCTCTGGAAACACCATATATTTT. Its protein product is CASSLDDALSGNTIYF.

The V call is TRBV6-1, the J call TRBJ1-2; a weak D match, TRBD1 (5 bases). V dropped 2 bases and J dropped 4 bases, with 14 bases sitting between them. CDR3 length: 15 residues. CDR1 and CDR2 from the germline V gene are MNHNS and SASEGT. The CDR3 sequence: CASSENGGSSYGYTF. Here the CDR3 DNA reads TGTGCCAGCAGTGAAAACGGGGGATCGAGCTATGGCTACACCTTC.

The chain is built from TRBV27 and TRBJ2-5; 9 bases fit TRBD1. Trimming cost V 4 bases and J 6 bases; bases outside gene matches: 6. This CDR3 has 14 residues. Germline assignment: CDR1 MNHEY and CDR2 SMNVEV (reference sequence). CDR3 loop: CASSSLTGGKTQYF. Written as DNA, the CDR3 is TGTGCCAGCAGTTCACTGACAGGGGGAAAGACCCAGTACTTC.